This paragraph reports one TCR beta chain. What it recognizes is unknown. This CDR3 is also generated by other DNA sequences in the sample. These data belong to a study of shared clonotypes between healthy human individuals. Naive CD8 cells, CD45RO-negative and positively selected for CCR7, excluded terminally differentiated effector memory CD45RA+ cells. Study-level results: A generally larger estimated richness was seen in naive subsets than in memory subsets.

The V gene's germline CDR1 is SGDLS and CDR2 YYNGEE. The CDR3 is made up of 13 amino acids. V dropped 0 bases and J dropped 5 bases, with 8 bases sitting between them. When replicate PCRs were run on sorted subsets, they used about 200 ng DNA, roughly 30,000 T cell genomes. Produced via immunoSEQ multiplex PCR; TCRdb's table is partial and in-frame only. The table lists about 2 million clones, around 96% of them singletons, with more than 0.9% in the top ten. The sample taken for sequencing was naive CD8+ T cells sorted from blood. V gene TRBV9 combines with J gene TRBJ1-1; tentative D call: TRBD1 (6 bases). The receptor comes from a man between 18 and 35 years old in good health. The chain's CDR3 is CASSVEGGTEAFF. The CDR3, as DNA: TGTGCCAGCAGCGTAGAAGGGGGGACTGAAGCTTTCTTT.